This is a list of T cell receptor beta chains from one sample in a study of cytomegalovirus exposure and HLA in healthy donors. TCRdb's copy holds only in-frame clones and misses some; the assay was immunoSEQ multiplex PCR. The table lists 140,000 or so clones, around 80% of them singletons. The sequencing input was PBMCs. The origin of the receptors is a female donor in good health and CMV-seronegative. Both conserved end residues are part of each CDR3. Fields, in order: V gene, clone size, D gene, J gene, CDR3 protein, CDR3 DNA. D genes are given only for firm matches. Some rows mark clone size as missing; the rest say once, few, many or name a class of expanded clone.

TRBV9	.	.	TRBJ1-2	CASSSPSDDPERGYTF	TGTGCCAGCAGCTCCCCCTCCGATGACCCCGAGCGGGGCTACACCTTC
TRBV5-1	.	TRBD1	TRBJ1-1	CASSLTLLGGQGKSGTEAFF	TGCGCCAGCAGCTTAACCCTTCTGGGGGGACAGGGAAAGAGCGGAACTGAAGCTTTCTTT
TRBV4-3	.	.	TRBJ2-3	CASSQDLAGRDTQYF	TGCGCCAGCAGCCAAGATCTGGCGGGGAGAGATACGCAGTATTTT
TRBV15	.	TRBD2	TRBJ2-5	CATSPGGGQRPSSYQETQYF	TGTGCCACCAGCCCCGGGGGGGGGCAGCGGCCTTCATCCTACCAAGAGACCCAGTACTTC
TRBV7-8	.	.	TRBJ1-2	CASSFDRSYGYTF	TGTGCCAGCAGCTTCGACAGGTCATATGGCTACACCTTC
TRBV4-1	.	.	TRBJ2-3	CASSQDPRDTQYF	TGCGCCAGCAGCCAAGACCCTCGAGATACGCAGTATTTT
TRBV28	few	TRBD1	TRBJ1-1	CASTNPGQGNTEAFF	TGTGCCAGCACCAATCCTGGACAGGGGAACACTGAAGCTTTCTTT
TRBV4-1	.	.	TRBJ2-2	CASSQVSGVTGELFF	TGCGCCAGCAGCCAAGTCTCCGGGGTTACCGGGGAGCTGTTTTTT
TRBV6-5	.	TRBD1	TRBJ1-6	CASSVQGYNSPLHF	TGTGCCAGCAGCGTACAGGGGTACAATTCACCCCTCCACTTT
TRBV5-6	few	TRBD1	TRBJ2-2	CASSFPGGGELFF	TGTGCCAGCAGCTTTCCAGGGGGCGGCGAGCTGTTTTTT
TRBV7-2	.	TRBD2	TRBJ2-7	CASSLLVAGGIYEQYF	TGTGCCAGCAGCTTACTAGTAGCGGGGGGGATCTACGAGCAGTACTTC
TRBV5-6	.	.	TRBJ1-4	CASSLGGTATNEKLFF	TGTGCCAGCAGCCTCGGAGGGACGGCTACTAATGAAAAACTGTTTTTT
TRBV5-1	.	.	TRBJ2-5	CASSFLGTPQETQYF	TGCGCCAGCAGCTTTTTGGGGACACCACAAGAGACCCAGTACTTC
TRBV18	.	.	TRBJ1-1	CASSPPQGLNTEAFF	TGTGCCAGCTCACCACCTCAGGGGTTGAACACTGAAGCTTTCTTT
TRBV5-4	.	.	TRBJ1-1	CASSFPGNTEAFF	TGTGCCAGCAGCTTCCCCGGGAACACTGAAGCTTTCTTT
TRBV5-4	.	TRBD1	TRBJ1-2	CASSLGTGGMGYTF	TGTGCCAGCAGCCTCGGGACAGGGGGCATGGGCTACACCTTC
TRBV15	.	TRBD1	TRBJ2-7	CATSRALGQAWEQYF	TGTGCCACCAGCAGAGCCTTGGGACAGGCCTGGGAGCAGTACTTC
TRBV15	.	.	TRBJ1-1	CATSRDLSTEAFF	TGTGCCACCAGCAGAGATCTTTCGACTGAAGCTTTCTTT
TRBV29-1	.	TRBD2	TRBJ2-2	CSARGAGVTGELFF	TGCAGCGCCCGAGGAGCGGGAGTCACCGGGGAGCTGTTTTTT
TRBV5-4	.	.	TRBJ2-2	CASSFYRGTNTGELFF	TGTGCCAGCAGCTTTTATCGCGGGACGAACACCGGGGAGCTGTTTTTT
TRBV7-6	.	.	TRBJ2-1	CASSLVGNNEQFF	TGTGCCAGCAGCTTAGTCGGGAACAATGAGCAGTTCTTC
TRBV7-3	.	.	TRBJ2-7	CASSLNRASYEQYF	TGTGCCAGCAGCTTAAACAGGGCTTCCTACGAGCAGTACTTC
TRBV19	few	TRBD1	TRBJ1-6	CASSLGQATVSPLHF	TGTGCCAGTAGTTTAGGACAGGCCACTGTTTCACCCCTCCACTTT
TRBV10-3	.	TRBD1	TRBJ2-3	CAIKRAVGTEQYF	TGTGCCATCAAAAGGGCGGTGGGGACAGAGCAGTATTTT
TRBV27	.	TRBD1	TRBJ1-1	CASSPGQQPEAFF	TGTGCCAGCAGTCCGGGACAGCAGCCTGAAGCTTTCTTT
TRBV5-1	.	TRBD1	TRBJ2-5	CASSLQGEFETQYF	TGCGCCAGCAGCCTTCAGGGGGAGTTTGAGACCCAGTACTTC